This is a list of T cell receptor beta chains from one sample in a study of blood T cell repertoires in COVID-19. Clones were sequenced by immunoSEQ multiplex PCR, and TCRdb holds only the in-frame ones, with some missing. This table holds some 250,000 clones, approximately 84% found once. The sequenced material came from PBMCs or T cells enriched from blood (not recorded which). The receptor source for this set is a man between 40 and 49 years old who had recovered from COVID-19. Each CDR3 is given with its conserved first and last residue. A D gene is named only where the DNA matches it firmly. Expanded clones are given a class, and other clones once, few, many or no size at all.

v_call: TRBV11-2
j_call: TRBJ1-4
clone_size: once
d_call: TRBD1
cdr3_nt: TGTGCCAGCAGCTTCGGGACAGTGGGCGAAAAACTGTTTTTT
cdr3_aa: CASSFGTVGEKLFF

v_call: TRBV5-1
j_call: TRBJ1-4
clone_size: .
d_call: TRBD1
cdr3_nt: TGCGCCAGCAGCAAAAATACAGGGGGTAAAGAAAAACTGTTTTTT
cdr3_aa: CASSKNTGGKEKLFF

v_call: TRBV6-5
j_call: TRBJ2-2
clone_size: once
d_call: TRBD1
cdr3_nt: TGTGCCAGCGGGACAGGGAACACCGGGGAGCTGTTTTTT
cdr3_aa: CASGTGNTGELFF

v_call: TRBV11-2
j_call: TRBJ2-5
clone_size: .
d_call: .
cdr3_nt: TGTGCCAGCAGCTTAGCCGGGAAGGAGACCCAGTACTTC
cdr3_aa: CASSLAGKETQYF

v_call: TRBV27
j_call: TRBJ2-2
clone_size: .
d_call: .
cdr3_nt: TGTGCCAGCAGTTTCAGCAGGCTCACCGGGGAGCTGTTTTTT
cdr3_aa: CASSFSRLTGELFF

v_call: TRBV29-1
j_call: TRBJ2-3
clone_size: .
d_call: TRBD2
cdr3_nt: TGCAGCGTTACTAGCGGAACAGATACGCAGTATTTT
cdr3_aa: CSVTSGTDTQYF

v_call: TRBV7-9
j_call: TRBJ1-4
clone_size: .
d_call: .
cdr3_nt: TGTGCCAGCAGCTTATCCCAGGGGCTAGGTAATGAAAAACTGTTTTTT
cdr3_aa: CASSLSQGLGNEKLFF

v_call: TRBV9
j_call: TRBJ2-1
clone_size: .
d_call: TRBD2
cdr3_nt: TGTGCCAGCAGCGGGGGAGCGGGACCCTCCTACAATGAGCAGTTCTTC
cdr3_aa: CASSGGAGPSYNEQFF

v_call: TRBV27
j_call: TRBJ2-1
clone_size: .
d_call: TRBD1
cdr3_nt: TGTGCCAGCAGTCCCATCTCGGGACAGCTTTACAATGAGCAGTTCTTC
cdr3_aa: CASSPISGQLYNEQFF

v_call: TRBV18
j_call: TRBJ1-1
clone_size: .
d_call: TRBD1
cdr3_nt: TGTGCCAGCTCGCTGCAACAGGGGAAGAACACTGAAGCTTTCTTT
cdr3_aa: CASSLQQGKNTEAFF

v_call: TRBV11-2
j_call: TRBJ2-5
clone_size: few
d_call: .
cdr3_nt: TGTGCCAGCAGCTTAGGAGGAGAAGAGACCCAGTACTTC
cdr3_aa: CASSLGGEETQYF

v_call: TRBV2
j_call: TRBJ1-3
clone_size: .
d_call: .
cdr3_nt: TGTGCCAGCAATACACCCCGCTCTGGAAACACCATATATTTT
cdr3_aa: CASNTPRSGNTIYF

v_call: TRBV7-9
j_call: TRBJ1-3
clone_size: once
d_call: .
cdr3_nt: TGTGCCAGCAGCTTAGGTGCGCCTGGAAACACCATATATTTT
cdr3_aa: CASSLGAPGNTIYF

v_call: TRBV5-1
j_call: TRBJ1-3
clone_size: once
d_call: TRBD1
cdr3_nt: TGCGCCAGCGGACAGGACTCTGGAAACACCATATATTTT
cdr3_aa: CASGQDSGNTIYF

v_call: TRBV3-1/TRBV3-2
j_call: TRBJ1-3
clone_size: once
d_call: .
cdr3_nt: TGTGCCAGCAGCCCCCCGGGGGTTTCTGGAAACACCATATATTTT
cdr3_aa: CASSPPGVSGNTIYF

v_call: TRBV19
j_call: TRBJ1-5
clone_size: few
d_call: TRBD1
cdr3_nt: TGTGCCAGTATAAACAGGGGGCTGGGAAGCAATCAGCCCCAGCATTTT
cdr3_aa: CASINRGLGSNQPQHF

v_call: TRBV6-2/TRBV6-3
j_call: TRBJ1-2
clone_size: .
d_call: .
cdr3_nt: TGTGCCAGCAGTATGCAACTCTATGGCTACACCTTC
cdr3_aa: CASSMQLYGYTF

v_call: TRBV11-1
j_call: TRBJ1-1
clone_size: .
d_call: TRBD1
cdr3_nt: TGTGCCAGCAGCCAAGACAGGGGGACTGAAGCTTTCTTT
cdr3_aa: CASSQDRGTEAFF

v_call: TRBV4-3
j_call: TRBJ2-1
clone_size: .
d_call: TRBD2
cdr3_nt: TGCGCCAGCAGCCAAGGAGGCGGACTAGCGGAAGATCCGTTCTTC
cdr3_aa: CASSQGGGLAEDPFF

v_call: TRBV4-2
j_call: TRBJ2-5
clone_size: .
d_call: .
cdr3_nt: TGTGCCAGCAGCCAAGGGCGGGGAGAGACCCAGTACTTC
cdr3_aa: CASSQGRGETQYF

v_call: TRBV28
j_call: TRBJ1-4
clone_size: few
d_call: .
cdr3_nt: TGTGCCAGCAGTTTAGGCAGGGCTGAAAAACTGTTTTTT
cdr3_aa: CASSLGRAEKLFF

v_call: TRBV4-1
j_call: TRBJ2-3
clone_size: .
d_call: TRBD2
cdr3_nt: TGCGCCAGCAGCCGGGGACTAGTTGCAGATACGCAGTATTTT
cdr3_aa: CASSRGLVADTQYF

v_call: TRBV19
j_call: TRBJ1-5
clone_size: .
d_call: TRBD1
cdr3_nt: TGTGCCAGTAGTGAAGGGGGGACAGGCTACAATCAGCCCCAGCATTTT
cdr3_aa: CASSEGGTGYNQPQHF

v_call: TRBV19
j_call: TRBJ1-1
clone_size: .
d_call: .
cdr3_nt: TGTGCCAGTAGTATAAGAGGAGTGAACACTGAAGCTTTCTTT
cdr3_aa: CASSIRGVNTEAFF

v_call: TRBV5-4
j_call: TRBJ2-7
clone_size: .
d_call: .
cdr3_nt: TGTGCCAGCAGCTTGGCCGCGGGGAAGCAGTACTTC
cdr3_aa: CASSLAAGKQYF

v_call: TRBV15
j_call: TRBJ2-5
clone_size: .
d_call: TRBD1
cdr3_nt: TGTGCCACCAGCAGAGGCCGACAGGGAGAGACCCAGTACTTC
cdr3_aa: CATSRGRQGETQYF

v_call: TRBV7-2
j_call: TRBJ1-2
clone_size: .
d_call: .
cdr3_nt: TGTGCCAGCAACCTAGGGGCAATTGGTGGTTATGGCTACACCTTC
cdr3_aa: CASNLGAIGGYGYTF

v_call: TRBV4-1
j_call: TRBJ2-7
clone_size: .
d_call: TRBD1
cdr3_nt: TGCGCCAGCAGCCTGAGCAGGGGGTACGAGCAGTACTTC
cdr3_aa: CASSLSRGYEQYF

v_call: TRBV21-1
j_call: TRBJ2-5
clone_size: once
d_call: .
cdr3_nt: TGTGCCAGCAGCAAAGAGACAGGGCAAGAGACCCAGTACTTC
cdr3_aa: CASSKETGQETQYF

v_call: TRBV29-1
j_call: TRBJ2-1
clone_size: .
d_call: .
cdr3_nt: TGCAGCGTTGACAGCGGCCGGAGAAATGAGCAGTTCTTC
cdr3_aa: CSVDSGRRNEQFF

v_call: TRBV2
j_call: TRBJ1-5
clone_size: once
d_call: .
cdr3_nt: TGTGCCAGCAGTGGGGGACTCACCAATCAGCCCCAGCATTTT
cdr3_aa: CASSGGLTNQPQHF

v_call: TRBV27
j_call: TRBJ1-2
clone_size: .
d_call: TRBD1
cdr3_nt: TGTGCCAGCTCGTCTAGGGACAGGGTCTATGGCTACACCTTC
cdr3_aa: CASSSRDRVYGYTF

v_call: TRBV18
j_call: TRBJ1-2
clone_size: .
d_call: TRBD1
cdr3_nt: TGTGCCAGCTCACCGCCGGACAGGATGGATGGCTACACCTTC
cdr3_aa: CASSPPDRMDGYTF

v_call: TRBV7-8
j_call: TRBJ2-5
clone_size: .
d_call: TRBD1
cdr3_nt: TGTGCCAGCAGCCTGACAGACAGGGGGCTGGAAGAGACCCAGTACTTC
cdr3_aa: CASSLTDRGLEETQYF

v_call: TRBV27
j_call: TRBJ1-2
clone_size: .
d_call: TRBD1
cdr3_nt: TGTGCCAGCAGTGACTCTCAGGGGGAGTTATTCTATGGCTACACCTTC
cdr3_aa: CASSDSQGELFYGYTF

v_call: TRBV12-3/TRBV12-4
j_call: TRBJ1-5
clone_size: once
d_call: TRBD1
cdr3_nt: TGTGCCAGCCGGGGGACAGGGTATCAGCCCCAGCATTTT
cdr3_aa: CASRGTGYQPQHF

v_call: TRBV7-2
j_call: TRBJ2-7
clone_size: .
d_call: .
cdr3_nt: TGTGCCAGCAGCAGCTATAGACAGATACAGGAAGAGCAGTACTTC
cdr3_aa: CASSSYRQIQEEQYF

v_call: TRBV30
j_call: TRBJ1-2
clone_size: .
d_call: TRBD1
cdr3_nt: TGTGCCTGGAGTGATATCGGGGGACAGGGTAACTATGGCTACACCTTC
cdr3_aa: CAWSDIGGQGNYGYTF

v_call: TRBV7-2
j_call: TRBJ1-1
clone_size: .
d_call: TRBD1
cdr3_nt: TGTGCCAGCAGCTTAGTATGGAGACAGGGGAGGGGCACTGAAGCTTTCTTT
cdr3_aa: CASSLVWRQGRGTEAFF

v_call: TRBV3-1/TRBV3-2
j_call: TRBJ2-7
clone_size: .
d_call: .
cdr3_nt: TGTGCCAGCAGCCGATCAAGGACGGGGGAGCAGTACTTC
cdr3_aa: CASSRSRTGEQYF

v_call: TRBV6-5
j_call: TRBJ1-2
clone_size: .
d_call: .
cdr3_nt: TGTGCCAGCCGGGGGGCTACGCTCTACACCTTC
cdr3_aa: CASRGATLYTF

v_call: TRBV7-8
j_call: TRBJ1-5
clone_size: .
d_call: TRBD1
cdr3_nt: TGTGCCAGCAGTCCCGAATGGGGGACAGGGGCTAGCAATCAGCCCCAGCATTTT
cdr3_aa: CASSPEWGTGASNQPQHF

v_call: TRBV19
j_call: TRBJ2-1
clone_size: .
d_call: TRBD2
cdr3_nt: TGTGCCAGTAGTCCGGGACTAGCGCCCCCCCACAATGAGCAGTTCTTC
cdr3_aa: CASSPGLAPPHNEQFF

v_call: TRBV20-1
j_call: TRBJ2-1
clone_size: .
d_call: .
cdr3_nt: TGCAGTGGGAGGGGAAACAATGAGCAGTTCTTC
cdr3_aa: CSGRGNNEQFF

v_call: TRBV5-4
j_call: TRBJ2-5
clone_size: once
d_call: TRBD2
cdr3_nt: TGTGCCAGCAGCCCAACTAGCGAGATCCAAGAGACCCAGTACTTC
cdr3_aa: CASSPTSEIQETQYF

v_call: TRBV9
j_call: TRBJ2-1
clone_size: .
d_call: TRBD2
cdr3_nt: TGTGCCAGCAGCGTAGGTTCTAGCGGAGGCCCCATCGATGAGCAGTTCTTC
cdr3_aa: CASSVGSSGGPIDEQFF

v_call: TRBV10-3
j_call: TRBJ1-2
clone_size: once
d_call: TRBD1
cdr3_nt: TGTGCCATCAGAGGGACAGGGATCAACTATGGCTACACCTTC
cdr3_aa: CAIRGTGINYGYTF

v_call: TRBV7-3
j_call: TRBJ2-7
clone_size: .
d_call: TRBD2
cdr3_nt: TGTGCCAGCAGCTTACTAGCGGGGGCTGGGGAGCAGTACTTC
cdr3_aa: CASSLLAGAGEQYF

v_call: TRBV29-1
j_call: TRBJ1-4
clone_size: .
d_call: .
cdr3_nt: TGCAGCGTTGTTACTATGTCTGAAAAACTGTTTTTT
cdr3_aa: CSVVTMSEKLFF

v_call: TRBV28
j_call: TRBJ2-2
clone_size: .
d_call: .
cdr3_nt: TGTGCCAGCAGCCCGAGTCGGAGGGGTGCCGGGGAGCTGTTTTTT
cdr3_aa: CASSPSRRGAGELFF